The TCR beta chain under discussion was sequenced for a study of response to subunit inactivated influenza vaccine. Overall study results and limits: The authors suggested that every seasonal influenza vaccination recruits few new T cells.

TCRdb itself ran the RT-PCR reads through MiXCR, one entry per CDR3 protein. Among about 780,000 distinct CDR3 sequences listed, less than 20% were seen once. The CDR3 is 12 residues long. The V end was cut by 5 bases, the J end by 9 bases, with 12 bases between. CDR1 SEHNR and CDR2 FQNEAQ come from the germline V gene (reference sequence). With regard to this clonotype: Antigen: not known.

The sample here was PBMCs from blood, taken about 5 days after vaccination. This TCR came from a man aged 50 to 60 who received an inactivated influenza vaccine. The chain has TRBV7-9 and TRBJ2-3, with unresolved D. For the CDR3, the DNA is TGTGCCAGCAGCGTGGGCCGAGAGACGCAGTATTTT. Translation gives CASSVGRETQYF.